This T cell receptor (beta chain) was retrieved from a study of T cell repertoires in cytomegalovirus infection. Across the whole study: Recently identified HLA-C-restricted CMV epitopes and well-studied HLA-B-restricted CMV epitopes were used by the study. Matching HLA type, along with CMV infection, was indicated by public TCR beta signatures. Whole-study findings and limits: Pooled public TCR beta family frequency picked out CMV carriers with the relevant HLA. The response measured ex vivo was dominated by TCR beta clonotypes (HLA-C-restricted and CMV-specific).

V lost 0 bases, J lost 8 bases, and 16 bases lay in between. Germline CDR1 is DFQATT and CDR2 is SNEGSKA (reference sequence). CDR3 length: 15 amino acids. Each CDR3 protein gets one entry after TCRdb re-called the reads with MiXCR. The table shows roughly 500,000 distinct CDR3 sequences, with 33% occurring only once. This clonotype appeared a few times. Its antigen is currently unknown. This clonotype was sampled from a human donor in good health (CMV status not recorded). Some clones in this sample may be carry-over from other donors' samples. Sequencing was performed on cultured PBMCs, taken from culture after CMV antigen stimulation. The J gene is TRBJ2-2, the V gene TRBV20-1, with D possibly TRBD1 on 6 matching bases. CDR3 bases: TGCAGTGCTAGAGATCAGGGGACCTTTGAGGGGGAGCTGTTTTTT. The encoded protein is CSARDQGTFEGELFF.